These 5 T cell receptor beta chains came from one sample sequenced in a study of CD8 T cell repertoires and HIV-1 epitope variants. For these receptors, no antigen is known. Data came from immunoSEQ multiplex PCR; TCRdb stores just in-frame clones and leaves some out. The table includes 7,300 or so clones, roughly 61% detected once. Sequencing input: cultured CD8+ T cells derived from PBMCs. Every receptor here comes from a male donor with HIV.

The table lists this clone with a count of one. A junction end diverges from the germline sequence, so it may reflect a read error. V usage is TRBV28 and J usage is TRBJ2-7; no definite D call. CDR3 length equals 13 residues. Germline V gene data show CDR1 as MDHEN and CDR2 as SYDVKM. The CDR3 sequence is CAGSLYGSYEQYF. The CDR3 nucleotides are TGTGCCGGCAGTTTATACGGCTCCTACGAGCAGTACTTC. The full variable domain, rest sourced from reference TRBV28 and TRBJ2-7, is DVKVTQSSRYLVKRTGEKVFLECVQDMDHENMFWYRQDPGLGLRLIYFSYDVKMKEKGDIPEGYSVSREKKERFSLILESASTNQTSMYLCAGSLYGSYEQYFGPGTRLTVT.

This clone was recorded a few times. The chain recombines TRBV6-1 with TRBJ2-7; D is unresolved. This CDR3 spans 14 amino acids. The V and J ends lost 0 bases and 4 bases respectively, with 10 bases between them. From germline, CDR1 is MNHNS and CDR2 SASEGT. CDR3 sequence reads: CASSEARKGYEQYF. In DNA, the CDR3 is TGTGCCAGCAGTGAAGCGCGGAAAGGGTACGAGCAGTACTTC.

The V gene is TRBV30, the J gene TRBJ2-5, with D unresolved. Germline assignment: CDR1 GTSNPN and CDR2 SVGIG (reference sequence). V was clipped by 2 bases and J by 3 bases, with 13 bases between them. This CDR3 contains 14 residues. CDR3 region: CAWSRKDVEETQYF. The CDR3 region has the DNA TGTGCCTGGAGTAGGAAGGACGTGGAAGAGACCCAGTACTTC.

The chain employs TRBV9 and TRBJ1-6; TRBD1 might be the D (5 bases). Germline loops: CDR1 SGDLS, CDR2 YYNGEE. V lost 4 bases, J lost 8 bases, and 13 bases lay in between. This CDR3 comprises 14 residues. The CDR3 spells CASSTQAADSPLHF. The CDR3 region has the DNA TGTGCCAGCAGCACACAGGCGGCGGATTCACCCCTCCACTTT.

This chain links TRBV7-8 with TRBJ2-2; TRBD1 matches 10 bases. There are 13 residues in the CDR3. Trimming removed 8 bases from V and 5 bases from J; junction bases left unmatched: 2. Germline V gives CDR1 SGHVS, CDR2 FQNEAQ. In DNA form, the CDR3 reads TGTGCCAGCGGACAGGGGGGGACCGGGGAGCTGTTTTTT. This sequence encodes CASGQGGTGELFF.